One T cell receptor (beta chain) is described in this entry. Its antigen is still unknown. Germline CDR1 is SGDLS and CDR2 is YYNGEE. V dropped 4 bases and J dropped 4 bases, with 15 bases sitting between them. The CDR3 is made up of 15 amino acids. The sample originates from a study of CD8 T cells in Susac syndrome. cDNA came from about 0.5 to 1 ug RNA primed by random hexamers. Amplification of TCR beta CDR3 spanned 54 Vbeta and 13 Jbeta via immunoSEQ multiplex PCR. MiXCR, applied by TCRdb to the immunoSEQ multiplex PCR reads, yields one record per CDR3 protein. The sample carries about 64,000 distinct CDR3 sequences, approximately 96% recorded once. Sequencing targeted TCR beta in T cells from blood (CD8+ and CD4+). The TEMRA cells underwent FACS enrichment, while the CD8+ and CD4+ T cells underwent negative isolation. Broader study findings: Individuals included in the TCR sequencing and HLA analysis were acknowledged by the study to be relatively few in number.

The specimen sequenced was CD8+ T cells from PBMCs. The chain employs TRBV9 and TRBJ2-1; D is unclear. The clonotype was recovered from a human donor with multiple sclerosis. CDR3 in amino acids: CASSPRATVYNEQFF. The DNA for the CDR3 is TGTGCCAGCAGCCCCCGCGCCACAGTTTACAATGAGCAGTTCTTC. Full variable domain (rest looked up from reference TRBV9 and TRBJ2-1): DSGVTQTPKHLITATGQRVTLRCSPRSGDLSVYWYQQSLDQGLQFLIQYYNGEERAKGNILERFSAQQFPDLHSELNLSSLELGDSALYFCASSPRATVYNEQFFGPGTRLTVL.